Listed below are T cell receptor beta chains from one sample, sequenced in a study of blood T cell repertoires in COVID-19. Using immunoSEQ multiplex PCR, the repertoire was profiled, and TCRdb retains in-frame clones only, with some absent. This repertoire shows 150,000 or so clones, 75% to 90% found once; its top ten account for over 10%. Sequenced input: PBMCs or T cells enriched from blood (not recorded which). The receptors shown here come from an older woman who had recovered from COVID-19. The CDR3 runs from the conserved cysteine through the conserved F or W. A D gene is named only where the DNA matches it firmly. Clone size is not always given. Where it is, it says once, few, many or a class for expanded clones.

NA	TRBJ1-2	TRBV6-5	TRBD1	CASSPGTGGVYGYTF	TGTGCCAGCAGCCCCGGGACAGGGGGGGTCTATGGCTACACCTTC
NA	TRBJ1-5	TRBV2	NA	CASSFSSSSNQPQHF	TGTGCCAGCAGTTTCAGCTCTAGTAGCAATCAGCCCCAGCATTTT
NA	TRBJ1-4	TRBV5-6	NA	CASNERLNEKLFF	TGTGCCAGCAACGAGCGACTGAATGAAAAACTGTTTTTT
NA	TRBJ1-4	TRBV29-1	TRBD1	CSVRGQGNEKLFF	TGCAGCGTTCGCGGACAGGGAAATGAAAAACTGTTTTTT
NA	TRBJ1-1	TRBV7-8	NA	CASSFTGLDTEAFF	TGTGCCAGCAGCTTCACAGGGCTTGACACTGAAGCTTTCTTT
NA	TRBJ1-3	TRBV6-5	TRBD1	CATSGTAGGNTIYF	TGTGCCACCTCCGGGACAGCAGGCGGAAACACCATATATTTT
NA	TRBJ1-5	TRBV28	TRBD1	CASSTTGGAIRGNQPQHF	TGTGCCAGCAGTACTACAGGGGGCGCGATACGTGGCAATCAGCCCCAGCATTTT
NA	TRBJ1-6	TRBV4-1	NA	CASSPETGLPLHF	TGCGCCAGCAGCCCCGAAACAGGATTACCCCTCCACTTT
once	TRBJ1-4	TRBV19	TRBD1	CASTAGGATNEKLFF	TGTGCCAGTACCGCAGGGGGCGCAACTAATGAAAAACTGTTTTTT
NA	TRBJ2-1	TRBV27	TRBD2	CASSPLAGLGDEQFF	TGTGCCAGCAGTCCCCTAGCGGGATTGGGCGATGAGCAGTTCTTC
once	TRBJ1-2	TRBV5-4	NA	CASSLEAAYGYTF	TGTGCCAGCAGCTTGGAAGCGGCTTATGGCTACACCTTC
NA	TRBJ2-2	TRBV30	NA	CAWSAGVTGELFF	TGTGCCTGGAGTGCAGGCGTAACCGGGGAGCTGTTTTTT
NA	TRBJ2-7	TRBV30	NA	CAWRESNAYEQYF	TGTGCCTGGAGGGAGAGTAACGCCTACGAGCAGTACTTC
once	TRBJ2-4	TRBV28	NA	CASSPQETLAKNIQYF	TGTGCCAGCAGCCCACAGGAGACTCTAGCCAAAAACATTCAGTACTTC
NA	TRBJ2-2	TRBV2	TRBD2	CASNPSSGGSGELFF	TGTGCCAGCAACCCTTCTAGCGGGGGGTCCGGGGAGCTGTTTTTT
NA	TRBJ2-3	TRBV13	NA	CASSSYSSTDTQYF	TGTGCCAGCAGCTCCTACTCCAGCACAGATACGCAGTATTTT
NA	TRBJ2-7	TRBV19	TRBD2	CASSIDPTSEAYF	TGTGCCAGTAGTATAGATCCGACTAGCGAAGCGTACTTC
NA	TRBJ2-1	TRBV7-2	NA	CASSSTISYNEQFF	TGTGCCAGCAGCTCGACTATCTCCTACAATGAGCAGTTCTTC
NA	TRBJ2-3	TRBV4-1	TRBD2	CASSLLSGGLTDTQYF	TGCGCCAGCAGCCTTCTTAGCGGGGGGCTGACAGATACGCAGTATTTT
NA	TRBJ1-1	TRBV12-3/TRBV12-4	TRBD1	CATTRQGLGEAFF	TGTGCCACAACCAGACAGGGATTAGGTGAAGCTTTCTTT
NA	TRBJ1-1	TRBV27	TRBD1	CAKIQGGQADTEAFF	TGTGCCAAGATACAGGGGGGACAGGCGGACACTGAAGCTTTCTTT
NA	TRBJ2-1	TRBV18	TRBD2	CASAPVLAGLYNEQFF	TGTGCCAGCGCGCCGGTTTTAGCGGGACTTTACAATGAGCAGTTCTTC
NA	TRBJ2-7	TRBV12-5	TRBD2	CASGSRTSINEQYF	TGTGCTAGTGGTTCCCGGACTAGCATCAACGAGCAGTACTTC
NA	TRBJ2-2	TRBV5-4	TRBD2	CASSRTGARGSSVTGELFF	TGTGCCAGCAGCCGAACTGGAGCCCGCGGGAGCTCCGTCACCGGGGAGCTGTTTTTT
NA	TRBJ2-5	TRBV5-1	NA	CASSIQGKETQYF	TGCGCCAGCAGCATACAGGGTAAAGAGACCCAGTACTTC
few	TRBJ1-5	TRBV4-1	TRBD1	CASSQAPYRGPNQPQHF	TGCGCCAGCAGCCAAGCCCCCTACAGGGGGCCCAATCAGCCCCAGCATTTT
NA	TRBJ1-5	TRBV19	TRBD1	CADQHGTGSGQPQHF	TGTGCCGACCAGCACGGGACAGGGTCTGGTCAGCCCCAGCATTTT
NA	TRBJ2-3	TRBV5-1	NA	CASSRVGGRGTDTQYF	TGCGCCAGCAGCCGCGTCGGGGGGCGCGGCACAGATACGCAGTATTTT
NA	TRBJ1-1	TRBV20-1	NA	CSASGGRTEAFF	TGCAGTGCTAGTGGGGGGAGGACTGAAGCTTTCTTT
NA	TRBJ1-1	TRBV11-2	NA	CASSLDRNTEAFF	TGTGCCAGCAGCCTGGACAGGAACACTGAAGCTTTCTTT